A selection of T cell receptor beta chains follows, all from one sample in a study of blood T cell repertoires in COVID-19. Sequencing was performed with immunoSEQ multiplex PCR; in TCRdb, only in-frame clones are kept and a portion is missing. The top ten hold around a sixth of the sample, which has some 270,000 clones, roughly 84% seen once. The sample was peripheral blood. These receptors came from a person aged 70 to 80 with COVID-19, enrolled during active disease. The CDR3 runs from the conserved cysteine through the conserved F or W. D genes are given only for firm matches. The size entry is marked missing in some rows and otherwise reads once, few, many or a size class.

CDR3nt,CDR3aa,abundance,j_gene,d_gene,v_gene
TGTGCCAGCAGCCCACCTCTTGGGCATTTCTCTGGGGCCAACGTCCTGACTTTC,CASSPPLGHFSGANVLTF,.,TRBJ2-6,.,TRBV14
TGTGCAACTAACTACCGCGAGGGAGATTTCTATGGCTACACCTTC,CATNYREGDFYGYTF,.,TRBJ1-2,.,TRBV19
TGTGCCAGCAGCTTTTCAACGAACACCGGGGAGCTGTTTTTT,CASSFSTNTGELFF,.,TRBJ2-2,.,TRBV7-9
TGTGCCAGCAGGCGGGGTTTGAATGAAAAACTGTTTTTT,CASRRGLNEKLFF,.,TRBJ1-4,.,TRBV12-3/TRBV12-4
TGTGCCAGCAGTGAAGCCGGGAGAGATGGCTACACCTTC,CASSEAGRDGYTF,.,TRBJ1-2,.,TRBV2
TGTGCCAGCAGCTGGGGTCTAGGGGATGAAAAACTGTTTTTT,CASSWGLGDEKLFF,.,TRBJ1-4,.,TRBV5-5
TGTGCCAGCAGCTTAGTCCGGGGTGTGTCTGAAGCTTTCTTT,CASSLVRGVSEAFF,once,TRBJ1-1,.,TRBV11-2
TGCAGTGCTAGTGCGCTAGCGGGCGCCGAGCAGTACTTC,CSASALAGAEQYF,.,TRBJ2-7,TRBD2,TRBV20-1
TGCGCCAGCAGCCAGGCTGAAAGGGGGCGGTCGGAAAAACTGTTTTTT,CASSQAERGRSEKLFF,.,TRBJ1-4,TRBD1,TRBV4-1
TGTGCCGCCAATTGGCAGGGCCAAGAGACCCAGTACTTC,CAANWQGQETQYF,.,TRBJ2-5,.,TRBV6-5
TGTGCCAGCAGCCGGACAGCGCAGAGCTCCTACAATGAGCAGTTCTTC,CASSRTAQSSYNEQFF,few,TRBJ2-1,.,TRBV7-2
TGCGCCAGCAGTGAATTGCTAGCGGGAGGGACCTACAATGAGCAGTTCTTC,CASSELLAGGTYNEQFF,.,TRBJ2-1,TRBD2,TRBV5-1
TGTGCCAGCAGTTATAAGCTTTTTGAAGCTTTCTTT,CASSYKLFEAFF,once,TRBJ1-1,.,TRBV28
TGTGCCAGCAGCCGCCGTTGGGGGGACACTGAAGCTTTCTTT,CASSRRWGDTEAFF,once,TRBJ1-1,.,TRBV3-1/TRBV3-2
TGTGCCAGCAGTACCCGGACAGGGGGCTACGAGCAGTACTTC,CASSTRTGGYEQYF,.,TRBJ2-7,TRBD1,TRBV6-5
TGTGCCAGCAGGGACAGGGTGAGCAATCAGCCCCAGCATTTT,CASRDRVSNQPQHF,.,TRBJ1-5,TRBD1,TRBV2
TGTGCCAGTAGTATGTCCAGGGCGGCTAGCAATCAGCCCCAGCATTTT,CASSMSRAASNQPQHF,.,TRBJ1-5,.,TRBV19
TGCAGCGTTGTGCTGGGACAGGGGTCCTATGGCTACACCTTC,CSVVLGQGSYGYTF,.,TRBJ1-2,TRBD1,TRBV29-1
TGTGCCTGGAGTGTACCGGACCCCGCGGGTTTCTATGGCTACACCTTC,CAWSVPDPAGFYGYTF,.,TRBJ1-2,.,TRBV30
TGTGCCAGCAGCCCACAGACACCTGAAGCTTTCTTT,CASSPQTPEAFF,.,TRBJ1-1,.,TRBV12-3/TRBV12-4
TGTGCCAGCAGCGACGGGACTAGCGGGAGATGGAGCACAGATACGCAGTATTTT,CASSDGTSGRWSTDTQYF,.,TRBJ2-3,TRBD2,TRBV4-2
TGCGCCAGCAGCGAGGGCACTAGCGTAAGCTCCTACGAGCAGTACTTC,CASSEGTSVSSYEQYF,.,TRBJ2-7,TRBD2,TRBV5-1
TGTGCCAGCAGTTTGGATGGACTAGCGGGGCTCGAGCAGTACTTC,CASSLDGLAGLEQYF,.,TRBJ2-7,TRBD2,TRBV28
TGTGCCAGCAGCCGTCCGGGCCGGGGACAGGGTAACACTGAAGCTTTCTTT,CASSRPGRGQGNTEAFF,.,TRBJ1-1,TRBD1,TRBV7-4
TGTGCCAGCAGCCATACTAGCGGTTTTCGCACAGATACGCAGTATTTT,CASSHTSGFRTDTQYF,.,TRBJ2-3,TRBD2,TRBV7-3
TGTGCCAGCAGCCCAAGCGGGGGGGCCTACAATGAGCAGTTCTTC,CASSPSGGAYNEQFF,.,TRBJ2-1,TRBD2,TRBV7-3
TGTGCCACCAGCAGGTTTAGGGGGGGGAACGAGCAGTACTTC,CATSRFRGGNEQYF,.,TRBJ2-7,.,TRBV15
TGTGCCAGCGGGACAGCGTTAGAGGGTGAGGGCTACACCTTC,CASGTALEGEGYTF,medium-sized,TRBJ1-2,TRBD1,TRBV18
TGTGCCAGCAGCTTAAGGAGAATGACGGGGACAGAAGAAAAACTGTTTTTT,CASSLRRMTGTEEKLFF,.,TRBJ1-4,TRBD1,TRBV7-3
TGCGCCAGCAGCCAGGACGGACAGGGGGCTCTCTCTGGGGCCAACGTCCTGACTTTC,CASSQDGQGALSGANVLTF,.,TRBJ2-6,TRBD1,TRBV4-1
TGTGCCAGCAGCCATCCTGGGGGAGGGCCCAAGCCTGCTAACTATGGCTACACCTTC,CASSHPGGGPKPANYGYTF,.,TRBJ1-2,.,TRBV3-1/TRBV3-2
TGTGCCAGCAGTTTGACAGGGGGCGTAGAGACCCAGTACTTC,CASSLTGGVETQYF,.,TRBJ2-5,TRBD1,TRBV28
TGTGCCAGCAGTCCGGGGGGCGGGAGGACCCAGTACTTC,CASSPGGGRTQYF,.,TRBJ2-5,.,TRBV2
TGTGCCAGCAGCTTAGATGCGCCCAACTATGGCTACACCTTC,CASSLDAPNYGYTF,.,TRBJ1-2,.,TRBV11-2
TGTGCCAGCAGCCCCGGGACAGGGTTTGCAGATACGCAGTATTTT,CASSPGTGFADTQYF,.,TRBJ2-3,TRBD1,TRBV7-9
TGTGCCAGCAGTGAATTTTTCGGGGATTCACCCCTCCACTTT,CASSEFFGDSPLHF,once,TRBJ1-6,.,TRBV25-1
TGTGCCAGCAGCCTCCTCCCGGGGGGCTTGGGTGAGCAGTTCTTC,CASSLLPGGLGEQFF,.,TRBJ2-1,.,TRBV3-1/TRBV3-2
TGTGCCAGCTCACCCTTGCGGCTGGACAATCGGTTCTTC,CASSPLRLDNRFF,once,TRBJ2-1,.,TRBV18
TGTGCCAGCAGCCAAGTCCTAGCGGACACCGGGGAGCTGTTTTTT,CASSQVLADTGELFF,once,TRBJ2-2,TRBD2,TRBV3-1/TRBV3-2
TGTGCCAGTATGACAGGTCAACGTGGCAATCAGCCCCAGCATTTT,CASMTGQRGNQPQHF,few,TRBJ1-5,.,TRBV19
TGTGCCAGCAGCGCCCGGGACTTAGACGTCCGGGGGAATGAGCAGTTCTTC,CASSARDLDVRGNEQFF,.,TRBJ2-1,.,TRBV9
TGTGCCAGCAGTAACATAACAGGCTATGGCTACACCTTC,CASSNITGYGYTF,.,TRBJ1-2,.,TRBV25-1
TGTGCCAGCAGCCAAGGACAGGGGGCGAGGGAGCAGTTCTTC,CASSQGQGAREQFF,.,TRBJ2-1,TRBD1,TRBV3-1/TRBV3-2
TGTGCCAGCAGTTACTTTTTGAATGAGCAGTTCTTC,CASSYFLNEQFF,.,TRBJ2-1,.,TRBV28
TGTGCCAGCAGCTTCGCGGGGCGCACAGATACGCAGTATTTT,CASSFAGRTDTQYF,.,TRBJ2-3,.,TRBV7-2
TGTGCCAGCAGTGTCTCCGTACTCAATCAGCCCCAGCATTTT,CASSVSVLNQPQHF,.,TRBJ1-5,.,TRBV2
TGTGCCAGCAGCCCCGGGGGGGGGTCAGCTTTCTTT,CASSPGGGSAFF,.,TRBJ1-1,.,TRBV7-2
TGTGCCAGCAGCTTAGTGAGCACCGTTCCTGCGGAGCTGTTTTTT,CASSLVSTVPAELFF,.,TRBJ2-2,.,TRBV7-8
TGTGCCAGCAGCGCAGGGACAGGGGTTGGAAACACCATATATTTT,CASSAGTGVGNTIYF,.,TRBJ1-3,TRBD1,TRBV9
TGTGCCAGCAGCGCAGGACAGGGTGAGACTGGAAACACCATATATTTT,CASSAGQGETGNTIYF,.,TRBJ1-3,TRBD1,TRBV9
TGTGCCAGCAGTCTCCCTGGGACAGCCAACTATGGCTACACCTTC,CASSLPGTANYGYTF,.,TRBJ1-2,TRBD1,TRBV28
TGTGCCAGCAGCTTAAGAGGGACTAGCCCTGGGGCCAACGTCCTGACTTTC,CASSLRGTSPGANVLTF,.,TRBJ2-6,TRBD2,TRBV7-2
TGTGCCAGCAGCTTGTCGGGGGGGCTGGGAAACATTCAGTACTTC,CASSLSGGLGNIQYF,.,TRBJ2-4,TRBD2,TRBV11-1
TGTGCCAGTAGTATATCTCAAACACGAACCTCCTACGAGCAGTACTTC,CASSISQTRTSYEQYF,few,TRBJ2-7,.,TRBV19
TGTGCCAGTAGTAGAAACAGGGCCGCCGGGGAGCTGTTTTTT,CASSRNRAAGELFF,.,TRBJ2-2,.,TRBV19
TGTGCCAGCAGTCCAGGGATGGAGTTTACTAATGAAAAACTGTTTTTT,CASSPGMEFTNEKLFF,.,TRBJ1-4,.,TRBV2
TGTGCCAGCAGCAAGACTAGCGGGAACTCAGATACGCAGTATTTT,CASSKTSGNSDTQYF,.,TRBJ2-3,TRBD2,TRBV28
TGTGCCAGCAGCTTTGCGGTCCCAGCCCAAAAACTGTTTTTT,CASSFAVPAQKLFF,.,TRBJ1-4,.,TRBV5-6
TGTGCCACCAAACAACAGGGCAGGAGCAATCAGCCCCAGCATTTT,CATKQQGRSNQPQHF,.,TRBJ1-5,.,TRBV10-3